Listed below are T cell receptor beta chains from one sample, sequenced in a study of blood T cell repertoires in COVID-19. This table comes from immunoSEQ multiplex PCR, and its TCRdb copy is limited to in-frame clones, with some not included. Of 150,000 to 200,000 clones listed, about 80% are singletons. The sequenced material came from peripheral blood. The receptor set was obtained from an elderly woman with acute or convalescent COVID-19. Each CDR3 is given with its conserved first and last residue. The D gene is left open where the match is weak. Clone size is shown for a subset of rows, as once, few, many or a class of expanded clone.

>11|NA|TRBJ2-5|NA|TRBV5-3
CNRLYQETQYF
TGTAATAGACTGTACCAAGAGACCCAGTACTTC
>13|NA|TRBJ1-2|NA|TRBV29-1
CSADPQGTRGYTF
TGCAGCGCCGACCCCCAGGGGACCCGTGGCTACACCTTC
>15|TRBD1|TRBJ2-1|few|TRBV10-1
CASSEGQGSYNEQFF
TGCGCCAGCAGTGAGGGACAGGGCTCCTACAATGAGCAGTTCTTC
>19|TRBD2|TRBJ2-1|NA|TRBV4-1
CASSQDSLAGSPDYNEQFF
TGCGCCAGCAGCCAAGATTCACTAGCGGGAAGCCCCGACTACAATGAGCAGTTCTTC
>15|TRBD2|TRBJ2-3|NA|TRBV28
CASATSGSLTDTQYF
TGTGCCAGCGCGACTAGCGGGAGCCTCACAGATACGCAGTATTTT
>15|NA|TRBJ2-1|few|TRBV7-9
CASSPRGLENNEQFF
TGTGCCAGCAGCCCGCGCGGACTGGAAAACAATGAGCAGTTCTTC
>12|NA|TRBJ2-2|NA|TRBV2
CASGLNTGELFF
TGTGCCAGCGGCTTGAACACCGGGGAGCTGTTTTTT
>16|TRBD2|TRBJ2-4|NA|TRBV5-1
CASSLAAGVGKNIQYF
TGCGCCAGCAGCTTGGCGGCGGGAGTCGGCAAAAACATTCAGTACTTC
>15|TRBD2|TRBJ2-7|NA|TRBV7-9
CASSLVGGSGNEQYF
TGTGCCAGCAGCTTAGTGGGCGGGAGCGGGAACGAGCAGTACTTC
>16|NA|TRBJ1-5|NA|TRBV6-1
CASSELGPSARQPQHF
TGTGCCAGCAGTGAATTGGGTCCTTCGGCGAGGCAGCCCCAGCATTTT
>13|NA|TRBJ1-1|NA|TRBV19
CASSTGVYTEAFF
TGTGCCAGTAGTACAGGGGTGTACACTGAAGCTTTCTTT
>15|TRBD2|TRBJ2-7|NA|TRBV6-5
CASSYSMGGAYEQYF
TGTGCCAGCAGTTACTCGATGGGGGGGGCCTACGAGCAGTACTTC
>14|NA|TRBJ2-5|NA|TRBV5-1
CASSPGSGLETQYF
TGCGCCAGCAGCCCTGGGAGCGGGCTAGAGACCCAGTACTTC